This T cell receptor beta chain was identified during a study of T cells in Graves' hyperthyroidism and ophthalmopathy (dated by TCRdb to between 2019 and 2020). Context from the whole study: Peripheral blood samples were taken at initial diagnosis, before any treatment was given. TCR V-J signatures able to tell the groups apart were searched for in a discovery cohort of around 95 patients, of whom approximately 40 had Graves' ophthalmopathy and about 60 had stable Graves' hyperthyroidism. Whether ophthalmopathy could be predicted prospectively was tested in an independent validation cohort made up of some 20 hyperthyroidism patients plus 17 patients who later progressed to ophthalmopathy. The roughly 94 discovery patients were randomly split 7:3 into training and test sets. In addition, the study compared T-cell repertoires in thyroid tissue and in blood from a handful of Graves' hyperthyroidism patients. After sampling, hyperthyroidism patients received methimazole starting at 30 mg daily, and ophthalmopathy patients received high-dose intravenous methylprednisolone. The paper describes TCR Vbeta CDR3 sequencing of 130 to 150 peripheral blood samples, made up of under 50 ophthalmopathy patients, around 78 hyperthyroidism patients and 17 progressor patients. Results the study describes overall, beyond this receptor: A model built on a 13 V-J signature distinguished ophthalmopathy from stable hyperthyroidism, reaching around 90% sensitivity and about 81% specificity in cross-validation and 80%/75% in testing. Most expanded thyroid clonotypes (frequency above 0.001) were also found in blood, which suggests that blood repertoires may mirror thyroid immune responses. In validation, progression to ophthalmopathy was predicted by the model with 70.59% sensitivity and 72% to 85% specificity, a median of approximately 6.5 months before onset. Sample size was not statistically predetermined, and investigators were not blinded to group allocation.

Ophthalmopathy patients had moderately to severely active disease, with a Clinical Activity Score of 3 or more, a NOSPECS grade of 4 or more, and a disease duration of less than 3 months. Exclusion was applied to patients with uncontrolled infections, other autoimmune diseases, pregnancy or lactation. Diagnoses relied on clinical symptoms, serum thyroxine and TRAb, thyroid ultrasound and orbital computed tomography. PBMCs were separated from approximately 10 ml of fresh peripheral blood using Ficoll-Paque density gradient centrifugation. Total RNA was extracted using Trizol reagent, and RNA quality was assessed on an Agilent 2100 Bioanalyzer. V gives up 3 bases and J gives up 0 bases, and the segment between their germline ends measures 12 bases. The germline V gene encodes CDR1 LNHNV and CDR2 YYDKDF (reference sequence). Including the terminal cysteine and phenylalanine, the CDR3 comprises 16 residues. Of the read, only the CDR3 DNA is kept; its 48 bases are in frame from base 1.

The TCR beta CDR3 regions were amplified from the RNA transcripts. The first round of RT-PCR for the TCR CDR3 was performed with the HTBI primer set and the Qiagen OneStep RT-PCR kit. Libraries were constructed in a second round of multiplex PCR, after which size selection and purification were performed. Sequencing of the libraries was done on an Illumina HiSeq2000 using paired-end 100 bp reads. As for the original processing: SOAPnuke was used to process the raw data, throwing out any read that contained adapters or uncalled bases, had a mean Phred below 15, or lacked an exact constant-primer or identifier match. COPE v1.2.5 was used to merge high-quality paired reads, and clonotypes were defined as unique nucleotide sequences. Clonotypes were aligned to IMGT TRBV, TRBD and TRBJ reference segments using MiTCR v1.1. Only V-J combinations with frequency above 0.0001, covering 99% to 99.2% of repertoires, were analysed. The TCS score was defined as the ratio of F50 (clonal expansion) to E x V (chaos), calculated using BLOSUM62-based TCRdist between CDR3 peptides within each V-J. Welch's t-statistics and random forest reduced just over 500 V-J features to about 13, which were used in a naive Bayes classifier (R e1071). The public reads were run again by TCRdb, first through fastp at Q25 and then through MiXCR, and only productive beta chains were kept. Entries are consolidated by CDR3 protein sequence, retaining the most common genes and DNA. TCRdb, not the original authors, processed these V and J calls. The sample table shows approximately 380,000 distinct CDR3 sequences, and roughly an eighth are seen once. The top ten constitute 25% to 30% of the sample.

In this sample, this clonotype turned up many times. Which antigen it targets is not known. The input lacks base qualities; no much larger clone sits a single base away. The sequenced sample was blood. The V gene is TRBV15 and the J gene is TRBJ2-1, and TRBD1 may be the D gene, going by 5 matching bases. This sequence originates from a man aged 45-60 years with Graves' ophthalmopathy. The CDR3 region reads CATSSQGALSYNEQFF. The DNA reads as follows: TGTGCCACCAGCAGCCAAGGGGCCCTCTCCTACAATGAGCAGTTCTTC.